This T cell receptor (beta chain) was recorded in a study of metastatic and nonmetastatic thyroid tumors. Study-wide context: Repertoire data that came from the blood and tumor or nodule tissue of malignant and benign thyroid patients were compared.

Original processing methods: Clinicopathological groups of papillary thyroid cancer showed CDR3 differences that were used to build a distant-metastasis classifier. TCRdb reanalyzed the PCR reads with MiXCR. The V and J calls reflect TCRdb's pipeline rather than the authors' work. Among 35,000 to 55,000 clones, about 3.3% were seen once, and the ten largest hold roughly 9.1%. As for this clone: Antigen specificity is unknown.

Thyroid surgery was performed in patients who had received no treatment beforehand. Germline V gene data show CDR1 as WNHNN and CDR2 as SYGVQD (reference sequence). Trimming stripped 2 bases from V and 6 bases from J, with 11 bases between. The length of the CDR3 is 14 residues. Study results and caveats: Significantly greater TCR beta diversity was reportedly found in malignant thyroid tumors than in benign nodules (in blood and tumor).

This TCR came from a female donor with papillary thyroid cancer or a benign thyroid nodule (not recorded which). Some clones in this sample may be carry-over from other donors' samples. This chain links TRBV10-1 with TRBJ2-1; D possibly corresponds to TRBD2 (5 bases). Material for sequencing was blood. The CDR3 reads CASSENPSGNEQFF. The CDR3 nucleotides are TGCGCCAGCAGTGAGAATCCCAGCGGCAATGAGCAGTTCTTC.